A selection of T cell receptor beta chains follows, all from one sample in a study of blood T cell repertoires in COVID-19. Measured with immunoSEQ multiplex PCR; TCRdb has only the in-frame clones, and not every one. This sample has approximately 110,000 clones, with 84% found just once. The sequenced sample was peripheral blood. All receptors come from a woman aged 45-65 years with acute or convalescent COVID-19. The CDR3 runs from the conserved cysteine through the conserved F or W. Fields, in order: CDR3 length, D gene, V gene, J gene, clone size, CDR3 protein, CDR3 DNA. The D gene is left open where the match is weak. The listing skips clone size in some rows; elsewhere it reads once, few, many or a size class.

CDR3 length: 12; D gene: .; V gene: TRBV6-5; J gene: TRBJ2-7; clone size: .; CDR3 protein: CASKTVSYEQYF; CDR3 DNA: TGTGCCAGCAAGACAGTTTCCTACGAGCAGTACTTC
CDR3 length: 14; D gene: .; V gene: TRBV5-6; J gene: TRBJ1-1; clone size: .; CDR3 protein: CASSFGTSNTEAFF; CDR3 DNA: TGTGCCAGCAGCTTCGGGACATCGAACACTGAAGCTTTCTTT
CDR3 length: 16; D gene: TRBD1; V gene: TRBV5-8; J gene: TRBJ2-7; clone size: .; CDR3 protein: CASSHNRGKGAHEQYF; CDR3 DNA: TGTGCCAGCAGCCACAACAGGGGTAAAGGGGCCCACGAGCAGTACTTC
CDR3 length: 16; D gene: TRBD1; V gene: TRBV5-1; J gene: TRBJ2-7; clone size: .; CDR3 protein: CASSLAGTGGTYEQYF; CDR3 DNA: TGCGCCAGCAGCTTGGCCGGGACAGGGGGCACGTACGAGCAGTACTTC
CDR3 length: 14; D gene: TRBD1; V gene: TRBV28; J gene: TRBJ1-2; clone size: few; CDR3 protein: CATDRQGSSPGYTF; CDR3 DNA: TGTGCCACCGACCGACAGGGGTCGTCACCTGGCTACACCTTC
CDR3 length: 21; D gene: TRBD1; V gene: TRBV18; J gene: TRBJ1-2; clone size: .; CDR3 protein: CASSLLDRTGTSRQANYGYTF; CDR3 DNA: TGTGCCAGCTCACTCCTTGATCGGACAGGGACGAGCCGTCAAGCTAACTATGGCTACACCTTC
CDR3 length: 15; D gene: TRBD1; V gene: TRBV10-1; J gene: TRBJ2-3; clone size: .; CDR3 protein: CASSGQGGRTDTQYF; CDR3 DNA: TGCGCCAGCAGCGGACAGGGAGGAAGGACAGATACGCAGTATTTT
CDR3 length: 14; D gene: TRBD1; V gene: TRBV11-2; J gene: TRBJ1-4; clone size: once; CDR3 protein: CASRDRDHTEKLFF; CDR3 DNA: TGTGCCAGCAGGGACAGGGACCACACCGAAAAACTGTTTTTT
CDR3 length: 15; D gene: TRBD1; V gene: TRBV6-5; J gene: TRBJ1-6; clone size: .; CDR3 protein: CASSYSTGALGALHF; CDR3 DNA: TGTGCCAGCAGTTACTCGACAGGGGCCCTCGGAGCCCTCCACTTT
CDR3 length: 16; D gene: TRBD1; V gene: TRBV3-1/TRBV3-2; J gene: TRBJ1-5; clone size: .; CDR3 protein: CASSQGPSTGNQPQHF; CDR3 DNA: TGTGCCAGCAGCCAAGGCCCGTCGACAGGGAATCAGCCCCAGCATTTT
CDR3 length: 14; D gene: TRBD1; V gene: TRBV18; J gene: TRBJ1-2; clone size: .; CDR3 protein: CASSPDRVDYGYTF; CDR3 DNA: TGTGCCAGCTCACCAGACAGGGTGGACTATGGCTACACCTTC
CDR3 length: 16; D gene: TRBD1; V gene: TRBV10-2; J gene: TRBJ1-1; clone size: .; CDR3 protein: CASSERDRGLNTEAFF; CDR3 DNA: TGCGCCAGCAGTGAAAGGGACAGGGGGCTGAACACTGAAGCTTTCTTT
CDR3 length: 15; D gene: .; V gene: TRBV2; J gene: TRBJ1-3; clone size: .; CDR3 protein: CASSQDSRNGNTIYF; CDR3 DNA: TGTGCCAGCAGTCAAGACAGCAGAAATGGAAACACCATATATTTT
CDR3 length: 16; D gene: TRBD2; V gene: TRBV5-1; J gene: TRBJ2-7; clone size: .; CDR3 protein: CASRPIQSGGVYEQYF; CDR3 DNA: TGCGCCAGCAGACCAATTCAAAGCGGGGGGGTCTACGAGCAGTACTTC
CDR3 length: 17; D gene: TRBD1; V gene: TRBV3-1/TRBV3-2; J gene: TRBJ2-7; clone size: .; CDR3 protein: CASSPGADRESSYEQYF; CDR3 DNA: TGTGCCAGCAGCCCAGGGGCCGACAGGGAGAGCTCCTACGAGCAGTACTTC
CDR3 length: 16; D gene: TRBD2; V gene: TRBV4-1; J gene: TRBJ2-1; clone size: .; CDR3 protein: CASSQVFSGGADEQFF; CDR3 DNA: TGCGCCAGCAGCCAAGTATTTAGCGGGGGGGCCGATGAGCAGTTCTTC
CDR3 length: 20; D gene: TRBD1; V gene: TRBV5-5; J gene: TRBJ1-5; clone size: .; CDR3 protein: CASSSGKGGQGSTLNQPQHF; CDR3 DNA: TGTGCCAGCAGCTCTGGGAAGGGGGGACAGGGGAGTACCCTTAATCAGCCCCAGCATTTT
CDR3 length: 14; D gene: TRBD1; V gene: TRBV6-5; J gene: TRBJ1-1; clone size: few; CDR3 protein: CATSRTGTDTEAFF; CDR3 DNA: TGTGCCACCAGCAGGACAGGGACCGACACTGAAGCTTTCTTT
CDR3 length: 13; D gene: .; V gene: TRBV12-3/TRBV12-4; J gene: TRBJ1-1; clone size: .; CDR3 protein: CASRLRGLTEAFF; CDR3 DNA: TGTGCCAGCAGGCTCCGGGGTCTCACTGAAGCTTTCTTT
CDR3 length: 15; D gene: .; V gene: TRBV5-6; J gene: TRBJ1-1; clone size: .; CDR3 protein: CASSSRGLMNTEAFF; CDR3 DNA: TGTGCCAGCAGCTCCAGGGGTTTGATGAACACTGAAGCTTTCTTT
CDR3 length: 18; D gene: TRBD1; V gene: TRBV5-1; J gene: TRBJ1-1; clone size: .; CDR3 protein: CASSAQPTGGMRNTEAFF; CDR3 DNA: TGCGCCAGCAGTGCCCAGCCGACAGGGGGGATGAGGAACACTGAAGCTTTCTTT
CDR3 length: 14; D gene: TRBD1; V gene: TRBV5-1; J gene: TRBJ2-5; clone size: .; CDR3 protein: CASSLAGTGSNQYF; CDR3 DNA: TGCGCCAGCAGCTTGGCTGGGACAGGGAGTAACCAGTACTTC
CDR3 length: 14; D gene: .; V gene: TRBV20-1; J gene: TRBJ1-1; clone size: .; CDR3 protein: CSASNAGTLDATFF; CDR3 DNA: TGCAGTGCTAGTAATGCAGGAACCCTTGACGCTACTTTCTTT
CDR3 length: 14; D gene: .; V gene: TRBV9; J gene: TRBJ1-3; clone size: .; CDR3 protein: CASSVAGWGNTIYF; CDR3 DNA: TGTGCCAGCAGCGTAGCGGGGTGGGGAAACACCATATATTTT
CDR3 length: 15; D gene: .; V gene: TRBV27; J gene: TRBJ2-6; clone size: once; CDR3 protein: CASSLGSGRANVLTF; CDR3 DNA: TGTGCCAGCAGTTTGGGTTCAGGGAGGGCCAACGTCCTGACTTTC
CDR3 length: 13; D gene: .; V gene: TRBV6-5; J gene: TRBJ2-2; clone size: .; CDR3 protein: CASKTSNTGELFF; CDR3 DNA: TGTGCCAGCAAAACATCGAACACCGGGGAGCTGTTTTTT
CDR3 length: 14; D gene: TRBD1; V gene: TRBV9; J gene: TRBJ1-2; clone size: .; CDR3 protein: CASSVVIQGDGYTF; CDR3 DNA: TGTGCCAGCAGCGTAGTAATCCAGGGGGATGGCTACACCTTC
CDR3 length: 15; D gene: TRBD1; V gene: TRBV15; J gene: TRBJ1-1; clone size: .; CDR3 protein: CATSGRDSMNTEAFF; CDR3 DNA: TGTGCCACCAGCGGTAGGGACAGCATGAACACTGAAGCTTTCTTT
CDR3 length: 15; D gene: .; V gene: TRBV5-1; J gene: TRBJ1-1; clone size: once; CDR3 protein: CASSSLGTLNTEAFF; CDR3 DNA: TGCGCCAGCAGCTCCTTGGGGACTTTGAACACTGAAGCTTTCTTT
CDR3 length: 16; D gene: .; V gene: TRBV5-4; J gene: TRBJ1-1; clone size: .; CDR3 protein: CASSLAGGAMNTEAFF; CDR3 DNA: TGTGCCAGCAGCTTGGCGGGGGGGGCTATGAACACTGAAGCTTTCTTT
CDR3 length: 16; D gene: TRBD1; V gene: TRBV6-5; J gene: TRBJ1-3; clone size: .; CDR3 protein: CASSYSGQGAGNTIYF; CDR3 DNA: TGTGCCAGCAGTTACTCGGGCCAGGGGGCCGGAAACACCATATATTTT
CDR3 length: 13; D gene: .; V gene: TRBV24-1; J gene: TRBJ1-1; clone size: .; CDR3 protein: CATSDSDSTEAFF; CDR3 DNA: TGTGCCACCAGTGATTCGGACAGCACTGAAGCTTTCTTT
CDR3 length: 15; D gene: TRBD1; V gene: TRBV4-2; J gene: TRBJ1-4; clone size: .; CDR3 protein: CASSQEYRGNEKLFF; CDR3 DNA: TGTGCCAGCAGCCAAGAGTACAGGGGGAATGAAAAACTGTTTTTT
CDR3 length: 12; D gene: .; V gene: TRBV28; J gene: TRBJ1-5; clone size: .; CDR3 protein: CASADWDQPQHF; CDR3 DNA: TGTGCCAGCGCGGATTGGGATCAGCCCCAGCATTTT
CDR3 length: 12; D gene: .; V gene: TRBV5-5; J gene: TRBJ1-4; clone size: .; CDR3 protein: CASSSGDEKLFF; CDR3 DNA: TGTGCCAGCTCGAGCGGCGATGAAAAACTGTTTTTT
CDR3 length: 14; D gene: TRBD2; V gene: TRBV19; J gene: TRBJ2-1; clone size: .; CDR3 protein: CASSIGGGYNEQFF; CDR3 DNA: TGTGCCAGTAGTATCGGGGGGGGATACAATGAGCAGTTCTTC
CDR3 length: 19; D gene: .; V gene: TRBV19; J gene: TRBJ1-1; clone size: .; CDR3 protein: CASSPFLGLTFAPNTEAFF; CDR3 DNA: TGTGCCAGTAGTCCTTTCCTGGGACTTACATTTGCCCCGAACACTGAAGCTTTCTTT
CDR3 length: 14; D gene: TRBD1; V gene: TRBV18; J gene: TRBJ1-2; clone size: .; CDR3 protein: CASSPSGTELGYTF; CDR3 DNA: TGTGCCAGCTCACCCTCCGGGACAGAACTTGGCTACACCTTC
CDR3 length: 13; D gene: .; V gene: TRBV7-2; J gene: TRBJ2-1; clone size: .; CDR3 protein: CASSLARLYEQFF; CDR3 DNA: TGTGCCAGCAGCTTAGCGAGGCTGTATGAGCAGTTCTTC
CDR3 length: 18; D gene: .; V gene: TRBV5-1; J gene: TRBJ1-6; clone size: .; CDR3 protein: CASSLEVQGTLNNSPLHF; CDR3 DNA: TGCGCCAGCAGCTTGGAGGTACAGGGAACCCTCAATAATTCACCCCTCCACTTT
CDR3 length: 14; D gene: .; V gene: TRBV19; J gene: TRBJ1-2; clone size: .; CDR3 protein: CASSPYSPTDGYTF; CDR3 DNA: TGTGCCAGTAGCCCGTACAGCCCGACGGATGGCTACACCTTC
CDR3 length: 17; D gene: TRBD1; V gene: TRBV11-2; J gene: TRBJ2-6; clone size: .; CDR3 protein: CASSFRTGGSGANVLTF; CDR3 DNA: TGTGCCAGCAGCTTCCGGACAGGGGGCTCTGGGGCCAACGTCCTGACTTTC